This entry lists 11 T cell receptor beta chains sequenced from one sample in a study of cytotoxic CD8 clonotypes in ibrutinib-treated CLL. Libraries were prepared by immunoSEQ multiplex PCR; TCRdb keeps only in-frame clonotypes and omits some of them. This sample yields about 140,000 clones, of which roughly 80% are seen a single time; approximately 28% belongs to the top ten. Sequencing was performed on PBMCs, taken after 12 months of ibrutinib treatment. The receptors shown here come from a human donor with chronic lymphocytic leukemia.

This clone was picked up one time. The chain employs TRBV4-2 and TRBJ2-1; D is perhaps TRBD1 (6 bases). The CDR3 loop spans 15 amino acids. Trimming pared 0 bases from V and 8 bases from J, leaving 14 bases between. Germline V lookup: CDR1 LGHNA, CDR2 YNFKEQ. Written as DNA, the CDR3 is TGTGCCAGCAGCCAAGAACGCACAGGGTATGATGAGCAGTTCTTC. Translating it yields CASSQERTGYDEQFF.

DNA of the CDR3: TGCGCCAGCAGCCAAGAGGGGGGTCAGCCCCAGCATTTT. This translates into CASSQEGGQPQHF. V and J are TRBV4-1 and TRBJ1-5, with D possibly being TRBD1 (5 bases). Germline V gives CDR1 MGHRA, CDR2 YSYEKL. This CDR3 is 13 amino acids long. V was trimmed by 0 bases and J by 6 bases, leaving 6 bases between them.

In its sample, this clone was seen once. The J gene is TRBJ2-7, the V gene TRBV6-5; D is possibly TRBD1 or TRBD2 (5 bases each). V was cut by 8 bases and J by 1 base, with 12 bases left in between. The CDR3 is 13 amino acids. Germline V gene data show CDR1 as MNHEY and CDR2 as SVGAGI. The CDR3 protein is CASSRGESYEQYF. CDR3 nucleotides: TGTGCCAGCTCAAGAGGGGAATCCTACGAGCAGTACTTC.

The chain uses TRBV5-4 and TRBJ2-5; 10 bases are shared with TRBD1. The end of the DNA fits TRBJ2-7 better, so the J call may be wrong. The CDR3 is 15 amino acids. Germline V gene data show CDR1 as SGHNT and CDR2 as YYREEE (reference sequence). CDR3: CASSLFRDRGSEQYF. As DNA, the CDR3 is TGTGCCAGCAGCCTATTCCGGGACAGGGGAAGCGAGCAGTACTTC.

Of note for this clone: This sample also contains other DNA sequences that code for the same CDR3. The chain has TRBV28 and TRBJ2-5, with 10 bases identical to TRBD2. The CDR3 consists of 15 residues. Trimming cost V 3 bases and J 1 base; bases outside gene matches: 2. Germline CDR1 is MDHEN and CDR2 is SYDVKM. DNA of the CDR3: TGTGCCAGCAGTTTCCGGACTAGCGGCCAAGAGACCCAGTACTTC. This sequence encodes CASSFRTSGQETQYF.

Remarks on this clone: The same CDR3 also results from other DNA sequences found in this sample. V gene TRBV7-2 combines with J gene TRBJ2-7; D gene ambiguous. V shed 4 bases and J shed 4 bases, with 5 bases lying between them. The CDR3 runs to 11 residues. Germline CDR1 is SGHTA and CDR2 is FQGNSA. The CDR3: CASSSAYEQYF. In DNA form, the CDR3 reads TGTGCCAGCAGCTCGGCTTACGAGCAGTACTTC. The whole variable domain, filled in from reference TRBV7-2 and TRBJ2-7, reads GAGVSQSPSNKVTEKGKDVELRCDPISGHTALYWYRQSLGQGLEFLIYFQGNSAPDKSGLPSDRFSAERTGGSVSTLTIQRTQQEDSAVYLCASSSAYEQYFGPGTRLTVT.

In regard to this clone: A read error may be the cause here, since a much bigger clone is one base away. This chain joins TRBV19 and TRBJ2-1; no reliable D call. The CDR3 length is 15 residues. Germline-derived CDR1 and CDR2 are LNHDA and SQIVND (reference sequence). V was clipped by 3 bases and J by 0 bases, with 9 bases between them. DNA of the CDR3: TGTGCCAGTAGTATTGGGCAGATCTCCTACAATGAGCAGTTCTTC. Its translation is CASSIGQISYNEQFF.

The V and J genes are TRBV25-1 and TRBJ2-2; D gene ambiguous. CDR3 length equals 16 residues. Germline CDR1 MGHDK, CDR2 SYGVNS. The germline V and J ends were trimmed by 0 bases and 0 bases, with 8 bases remaining between them. In nucleotides, the CDR3 is TGTGCCAGCAGTGAATATTACCACACGAACACCGGGGAGCTGTTTTTT. It codes for CASSEYYHTNTGELFF.

The V and J genes are TRBV18 and TRBJ2-7; 9 nucleotides align to TRBD1. This CDR3 contains 14 residues. CDR1 and CDR2 from the germline V gene are KGHSH and LQKENI. The trim removed 6 bases at V and 3 bases at J, leaving 6 bases unmatched. CDR3 sequence (DNA): TGTGCCAGCTCGGGACAGGGTTTGGGCTACGAGCAGTACTTC. This gives the protein CASSGQGLGYEQYF.

The chain joins TRBV7-8 to TRBJ2-7, with 7 bases matching TRBD1. After removal of 5 bases from V and 0 bases from J, the junction contained 7 bases not matched to a gene. Germline V gene lookup returns CDR1 SGHVS and CDR2 FQNEAQ. The CDR3 loop spans 15 amino acids. CDR3 DNA: TGTGCCAGCAGCGTAAGGACAGGCCTCTCCTACGAGCAGTACTTC. The encoded protein is CASSVRTGLSYEQYF. The whole variable domain, remainder taken from reference TRBV7-8 and TRBJ2-7, is GAGVSQSPRYKVAKRGQDVALRCDPISGHVSLFWYQQALGQGPEFLTYFQNEAQLDKSGLPSDRFFAERPEGSVSTLKIQRTQQEDSAVYLCASSVRTGLSYEQYFGPGTRLTVT.

The rearrangement links TRBV6-7 to TRBJ1-5; D is uncertain. Being an ORF, TRBV6-7 has a function that is uncertain. V was clipped by 5 bases and J by 6 bases, with 17 bases between them. The CDR3 has 15 residues. This chain's CDR3 is CASSTPGKRFQPQHF. The CDR3, as DNA: TGTGCCAGCAGTACCCCGGGGAAGCGTTTTCAGCCCCAGCATTTT.